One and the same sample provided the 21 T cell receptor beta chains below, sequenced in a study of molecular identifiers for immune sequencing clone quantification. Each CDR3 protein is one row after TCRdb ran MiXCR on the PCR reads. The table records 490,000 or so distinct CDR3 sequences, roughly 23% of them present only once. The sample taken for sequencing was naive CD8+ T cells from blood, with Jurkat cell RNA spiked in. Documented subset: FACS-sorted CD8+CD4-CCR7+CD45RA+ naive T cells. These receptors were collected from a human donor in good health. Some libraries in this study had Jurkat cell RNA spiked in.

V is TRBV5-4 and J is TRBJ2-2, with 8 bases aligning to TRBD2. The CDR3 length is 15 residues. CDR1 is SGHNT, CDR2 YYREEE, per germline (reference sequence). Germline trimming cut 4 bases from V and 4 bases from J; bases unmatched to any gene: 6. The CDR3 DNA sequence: TGTGCCAGCAGCCCCCCGGCGGGGGGCACCGGGGAGCTGTTTTTT. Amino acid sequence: CASSPPAGGTGELFF.

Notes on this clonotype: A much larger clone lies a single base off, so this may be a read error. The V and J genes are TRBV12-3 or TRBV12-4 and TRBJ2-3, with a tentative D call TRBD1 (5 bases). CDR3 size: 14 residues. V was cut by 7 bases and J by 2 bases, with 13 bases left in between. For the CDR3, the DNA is TGTGCCAGCATCTGGGGCGCCGACACAGATACGCAGTATTTT. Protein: CASIWGADTDTQYF.

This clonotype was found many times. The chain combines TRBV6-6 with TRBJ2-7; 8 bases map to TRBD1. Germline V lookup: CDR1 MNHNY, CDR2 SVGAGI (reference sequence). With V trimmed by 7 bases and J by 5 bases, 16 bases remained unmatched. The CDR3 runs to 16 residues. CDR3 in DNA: TGTGCCAGCACCTCGCCACACACAGGGGGTCGTGACGAGCAGTACTTC. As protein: CASTSPHTGGRDEQYF.

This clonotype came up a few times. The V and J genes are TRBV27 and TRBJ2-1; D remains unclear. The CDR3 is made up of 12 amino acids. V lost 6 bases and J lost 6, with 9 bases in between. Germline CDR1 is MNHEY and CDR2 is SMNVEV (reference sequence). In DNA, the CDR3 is TGTGCCAGCAGCGAAACAATCAATGAGCAGTTCTTC. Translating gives CASSETINEQFF.

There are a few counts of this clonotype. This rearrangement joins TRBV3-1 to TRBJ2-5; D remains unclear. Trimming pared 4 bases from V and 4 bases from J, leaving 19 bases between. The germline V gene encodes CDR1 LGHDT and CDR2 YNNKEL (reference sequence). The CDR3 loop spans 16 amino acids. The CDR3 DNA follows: TGTGCCAGCAGCCCAACCTACGGGTTTGAATCAGAGACCCAGTACTTC. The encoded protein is CASSPTYGFESETQYF.

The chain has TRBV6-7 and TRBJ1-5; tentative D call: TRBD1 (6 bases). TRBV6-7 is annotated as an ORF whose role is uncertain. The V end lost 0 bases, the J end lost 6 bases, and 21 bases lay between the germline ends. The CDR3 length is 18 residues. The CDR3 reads CASSYSRQGTSLCQPQHF. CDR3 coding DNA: TGTGCCAGCAGTTACTCGAGGCAGGGGACATCGTTGTGTCAGCCCCAGCATTTT.

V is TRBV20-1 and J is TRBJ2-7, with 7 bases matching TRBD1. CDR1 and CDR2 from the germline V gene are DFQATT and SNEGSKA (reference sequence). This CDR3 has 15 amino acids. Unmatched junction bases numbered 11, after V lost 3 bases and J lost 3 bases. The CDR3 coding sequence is TGCAGTGCTAGCGGGACAGACAGCCCCAACTACGAGCAGTACTTC. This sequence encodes CSASGTDSPNYEQYF.

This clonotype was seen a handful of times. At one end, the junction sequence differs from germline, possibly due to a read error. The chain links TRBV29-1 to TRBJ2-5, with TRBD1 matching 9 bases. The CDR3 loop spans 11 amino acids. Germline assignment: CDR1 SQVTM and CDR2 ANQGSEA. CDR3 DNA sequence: TGCAGCCTCTTGACGGGACAGGGTGTTACATTC. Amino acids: CSLLTGQGVTF.

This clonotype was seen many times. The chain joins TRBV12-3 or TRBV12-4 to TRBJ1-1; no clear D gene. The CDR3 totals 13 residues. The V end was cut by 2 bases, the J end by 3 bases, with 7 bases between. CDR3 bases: TGTGCCAGCAGTTTAATGTGGGACACTGAAGCTTTCTTT. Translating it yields CASSLMWDTEAFF.

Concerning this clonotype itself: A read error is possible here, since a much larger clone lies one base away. CDR3 sequence: CCVVGREGNTEAFF. The DNA of the CDR3 is TGCTGCGTTGTCGGCAGGGAAGGGAACACTGAAGCTTTCTTT. The chain links TRBV29-1 to TRBJ1-1; a possible D gene is TRBD1 (5 bases). Germline V gene lookup returns CDR1 SQVTM and CDR2 ANQGSEA. CDR3 length equals 14 residues.

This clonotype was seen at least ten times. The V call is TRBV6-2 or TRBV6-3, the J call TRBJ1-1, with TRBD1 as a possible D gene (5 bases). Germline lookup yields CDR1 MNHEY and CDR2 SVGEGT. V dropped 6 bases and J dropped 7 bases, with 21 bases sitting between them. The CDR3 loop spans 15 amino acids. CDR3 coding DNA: TGTGCCAGCAGATCCTTAGCCCGTCCGGGGGGTGAAGCTTTCTTT. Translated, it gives CASRSLARPGGEAFF.

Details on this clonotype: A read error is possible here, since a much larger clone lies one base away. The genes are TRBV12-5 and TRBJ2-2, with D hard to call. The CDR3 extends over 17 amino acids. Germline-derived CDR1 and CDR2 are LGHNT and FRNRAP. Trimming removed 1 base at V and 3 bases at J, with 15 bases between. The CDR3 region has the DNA TGTGCTAGTGGTTTGGATGAACCCGCCCCGGACACCGGGGAGCTGTTTTTT. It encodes CASGLDEPAPDTGELFF.

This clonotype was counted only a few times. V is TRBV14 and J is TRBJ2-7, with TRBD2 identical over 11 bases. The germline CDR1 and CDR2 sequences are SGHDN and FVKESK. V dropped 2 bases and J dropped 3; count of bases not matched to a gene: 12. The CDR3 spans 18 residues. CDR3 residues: CASSQPTRGTSGIYEQYF. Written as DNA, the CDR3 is TGTGCCAGCAGCCAACCTACCCGTGGGACTAGCGGAATCTACGAGCAGTACTTC.

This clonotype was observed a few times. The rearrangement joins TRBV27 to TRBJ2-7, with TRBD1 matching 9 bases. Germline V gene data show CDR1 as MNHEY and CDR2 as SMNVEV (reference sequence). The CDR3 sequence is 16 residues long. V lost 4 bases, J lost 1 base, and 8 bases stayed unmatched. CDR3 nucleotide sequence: TGTGCCAGCAGTTCCTTACAGGGGGCAGGGTCCTACGAGCAGTACTTC. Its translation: CASSSLQGAGSYEQYF.

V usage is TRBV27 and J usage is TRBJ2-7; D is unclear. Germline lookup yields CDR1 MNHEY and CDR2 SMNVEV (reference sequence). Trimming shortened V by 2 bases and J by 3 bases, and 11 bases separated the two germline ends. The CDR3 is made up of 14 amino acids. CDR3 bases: TGTGCCAGCAGTTTACAAGCGCCGGGCTACGAGCAGTACTTC. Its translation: CASSLQAPGYEQYF.

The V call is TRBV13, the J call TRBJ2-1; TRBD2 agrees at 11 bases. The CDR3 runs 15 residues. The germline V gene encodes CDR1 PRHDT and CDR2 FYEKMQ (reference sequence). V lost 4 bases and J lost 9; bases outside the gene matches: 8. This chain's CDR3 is CASSSTLAGVGEQFF. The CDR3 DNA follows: TGTGCCAGCAGCTCGACACTAGCGGGAGTTGGTGAGCAGTTCTTC.

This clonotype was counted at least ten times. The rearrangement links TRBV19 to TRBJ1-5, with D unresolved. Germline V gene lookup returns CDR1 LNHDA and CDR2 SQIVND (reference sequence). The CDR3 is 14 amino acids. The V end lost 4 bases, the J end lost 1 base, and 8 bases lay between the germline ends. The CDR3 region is CASSTGMSNQPQHF. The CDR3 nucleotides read TGTGCCAGTAGTACGGGTATGAGCAATCAGCCCCAGCATTTT.

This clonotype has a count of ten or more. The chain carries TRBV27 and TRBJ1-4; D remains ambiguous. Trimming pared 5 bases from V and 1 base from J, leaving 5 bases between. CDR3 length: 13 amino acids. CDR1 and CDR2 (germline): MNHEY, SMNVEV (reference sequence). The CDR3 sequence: CASSVQTNEKLFF. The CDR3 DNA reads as TGTGCCAGCAGTGTTCAAACTAATGAAAAACTGTTTTTT.

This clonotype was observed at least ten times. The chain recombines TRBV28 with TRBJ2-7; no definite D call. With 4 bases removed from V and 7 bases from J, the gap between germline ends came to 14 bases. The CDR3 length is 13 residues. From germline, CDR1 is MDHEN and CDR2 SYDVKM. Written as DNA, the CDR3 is TGTGCCAGCAGTTACCACAGTAAGTGGGAGCAGTACTTC. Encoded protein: CASSYHSKWEQYF.

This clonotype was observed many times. In nucleotides, the CDR3 is TGTGCCAGCTCACCAAAGAAGACAGGGGGATTAGAGACCCAGTACTTC. Translating it yields CASSPKKTGGLETQYF. The rearrangement uses TRBV18 and TRBJ2-5, with TRBD1 identical over 9 bases. This CDR3 is 16 amino acids long. Losses at the gene ends were 2 bases for V and 4 bases for J; bases not matched to a gene: 8. Germline CDR1 is KGHSH and CDR2 is LQKENI.

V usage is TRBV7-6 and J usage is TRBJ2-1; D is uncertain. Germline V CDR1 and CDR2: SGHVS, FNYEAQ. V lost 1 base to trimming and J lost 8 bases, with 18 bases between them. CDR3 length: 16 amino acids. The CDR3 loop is CASSLVAQSGTDEQFF. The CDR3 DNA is TGTGCCAGCAGCTTAGTCGCACAATCCGGCACAGATGAGCAGTTCTTC.